This T cell receptor beta chain was found in a study of blood T cell repertoires in COVID-19 (dated by TCRdb to 2020 to 2022). For the study in its entirety: Samples covering the acute and convalescent phases of COVID-19 were provided by collaborators in the United States, Italy and Spain. Sample metadata almost always included a de-identified subject ID, COVID-19 status, age in years and sex. The prospective study material was composed of cDNA or gDNA derived from T cells, B-cell-depleted T cells, or PBMCs. The dataset comprised deeply sampled blood TCRbeta repertoires from subjects exposed to, actively infected with, or recovered from COVID-19. The samples were drawn from two sources: the first 160 participants of the ongoing ImmuneRACE study, and 950 to 1,500 subjects contributed by 6 global collaborators. Where available, HLA class I and class II types were taken from metadata supplied by the sample provider and were not determined by assay-based typing. The repertoires were released in a freely available public database meant as a resource for research on the immune response to SARS-CoV-2. Broader findings and caveats from the paper: The amount of clinical and demographic metadata varied by source and participant and was provided uncurated.

TCRbeta CDR3 regions were amplified from genomic DNA using the immunoSEQ Assay, a bias-controlled multiplex PCR. In the source study's methods: Nucleated cell counts per sample were estimated from amplification of reference gene primers within the assay. To quantify the absolute abundance of each unique TCRbeta CDR3 rearrangement, sequence reads were collapsed and filtered. For each sample, productive Simpson clonality was calculated as the square root of Simpson's diversity index across productive rearrangements. TCRdb limited this immuneACCESS table to in-frame rearrangements with V and J called. A share of clones is missing; checked studies link under half to unresolved V genes, and the rest is unexplained. V and J calls and clone size are copied from that table; D and trimming were computed from the DNA. A total of a few hundred thousand clones appear in this sample, roughly 87% of them only once. The ten largest clones take up 1% of the sample.

Each collaborating institution followed its own protocols to collect whole blood in K2EDTA tubes. For TCRbeta analysis, collaborators shipped samples as frozen whole blood, isolated PBMCs, or DNA extracted from either of those sample types. As for this clone: Its binding antigen is unknown. No base qualities exist here, and no much larger clone lies one base off it.

Via the germline V gene, CDR1 is SGHDN and CDR2 FVKESK. The CDR3 measures 12 amino acids from cysteine to phenylalanine. The kept DNA is CDR3 alone, 36 bases in frame from the first base. V loses 4 bases, J loses 6 bases, and the germline ends lie 9 bases apart. The clonotype comes from a man aged 45 to 65 with active or convalescent COVID-19. The material sequenced was peripheral blood. The V and J segments used are TRBV14 and TRBJ1-1; the D gene remains uncertain. The DNA reads as follows: TGTGCCAGCAGCCGGACTAGTGCTGAAGCTTTCTTT. It is translated as CASSRTSAEAFF.